This T cell receptor (beta chain) comes out of a study of blood T cell repertoires in COVID-19. Whole-study context: T cells, B-cell-depleted T cells, or PBMCs supplied cDNA or gDNA.

Per the original methods: By means of reference gene primer amplification, nucleated cell counts were estimated. The data were produced by immunoSEQ multiplex PCR, yet TCRdb's version contains in-frame clones alone and is incomplete. That table furnishes V, J and clone size, whereas the DNA furnished D and trimming. The sample lists over 200,000 clones, 89% seen once, with 4% to 6% in the top ten. The sequence came from a woman aged 40 to 50 with acute or convalescent COVID-19. The source material was peripheral blood.

The CDR3 bases are TGTGCCAGCAGTTACTCCTATGAGCAGTTCTTC. It translates to CASSYSYEQFF. The rearrangement uses TRBV6-5 and TRBJ2-1; D is unclear. This CDR3 has 11 amino acids. V was trimmed by 0 bases and J by 8 bases, leaving 2 bases between them. Per germline, CDR1 MNHEY and CDR2 SVGAGI.